A few counts support the clone carrying this T cell receptor (beta chain). From the RT-PCR reads, TCRdb called clonotypes with MiXCR, one entry per CDR3 protein. The sample consists of hundreds of thousands of distinct CDR3 sequences, 11% to 15% of them appearing once. This clonotype was sampled from a female donor in good health, serving as a healthy control. The sequencing input was memory CD4+ T cells from blood.

The CDR3 sequence: CAISVAGGNSGANVLTF. For the CDR3, the DNA is TGTGCCATCAGTGTAGCAGGGGGAAATTCTGGGGCCAACGTCCTGACTTTC. This chain uses TRBV10-3 with TRBJ2-6; the match to TRBD1 covers 7 bases. The CDR3 extends over 17 amino acids. Trimming removed 4 bases from V and 1 base from J; junction bases left unmatched: 7. Germline V lookup: CDR1 ENHRY, CDR2 SYGVKD.